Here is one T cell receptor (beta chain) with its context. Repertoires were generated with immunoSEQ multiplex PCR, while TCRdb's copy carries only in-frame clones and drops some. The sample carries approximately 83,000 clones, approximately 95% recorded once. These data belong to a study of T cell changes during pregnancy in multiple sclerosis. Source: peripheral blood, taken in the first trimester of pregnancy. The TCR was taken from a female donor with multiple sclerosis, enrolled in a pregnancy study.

This CDR3 is CATSRDGGYEQYF. The CDR3, as DNA: TGCGCCACCTCCCGGGACGGGGGATACGAGCAGTACTTC. The rearrangement uses TRBV5-1 and TRBJ2-7, with D possibly being TRBD2 (6 bases). From germline, CDR1 is SGHRS and CDR2 YFSETQ. The CDR3 covers 13 residues. V lost 9 bases, J lost 4 bases, and 17 bases lay in between.